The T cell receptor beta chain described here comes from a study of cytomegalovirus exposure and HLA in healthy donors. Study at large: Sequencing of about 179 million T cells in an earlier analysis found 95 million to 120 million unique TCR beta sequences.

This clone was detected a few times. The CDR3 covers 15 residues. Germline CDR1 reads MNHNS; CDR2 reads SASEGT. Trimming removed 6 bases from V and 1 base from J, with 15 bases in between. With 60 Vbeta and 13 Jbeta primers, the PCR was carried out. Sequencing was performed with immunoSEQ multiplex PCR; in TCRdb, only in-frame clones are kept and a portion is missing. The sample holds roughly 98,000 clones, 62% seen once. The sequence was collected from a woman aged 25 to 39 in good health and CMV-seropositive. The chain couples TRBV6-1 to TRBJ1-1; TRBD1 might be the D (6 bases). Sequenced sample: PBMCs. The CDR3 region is CASSSKGGANTEAFF. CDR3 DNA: TGTGCCAGCAGCTCAAAGGGGGGGGCGAACACTGAAGCTTTCTTT.